A single sample is the source of the 28 T cell receptor beta chains below, sequenced in a study of blood T cells in healthy people across ages. Combining a sample-barcoded 5' primer with a J-beta primer mix, a second PCR ran for about 7 to 11 cycles. Each CDR3 protein gets one entry after TCRdb re-called the 5' RACE reads with MiXCR. The sample has about 570,000 distinct CDR3 sequences; 27% are singletons. The sample consisted of blood. These TCRs come from a woman in her 70s in good health.

V is TRBV7-9 and J is TRBJ2-2; tentatively, D is TRBD1 or TRBD2 (5 bases each). The CDR3 sequence is 16 residues long. Germline CDR1 and CDR2: SEHNR and FQNEAQ (reference sequence). The V end was cut by 6 bases, the J end by 0 bases, with 14 bases between. CDR3 sequence (DNA): TGTGCCAGCAGTCCCCTGGGGGTGTCGAACACCGGGGAGCTGTTTTTT. Its translation: CASSPLGVSNTGELFF. The full variable domain, in which reference TRBV7-9 and TRBJ2-2 provide the parts outside the CDR3, is DTGVSQNPRHKITKRGQNVTFRCDPISEHNRLYWYRQTLGQGPEFLTYFQNEAQLEKSRLLSDRFSAERPKGSFSTLEIQRTEQGDSAMYLCASSPLGVSNTGELFFGEGSRLTVL.

The V gene is TRBV30, the J gene TRBJ1-4, with unresolved D. This CDR3 region has 14 residues. Germline CDR1 GTSNPN, CDR2 SVGIG (reference sequence). Trimming removed 7 bases from V and 0 bases from J, with 12 bases in between. The CDR3 sequence: CASYLLATNEKLFF. In nucleotides, the CDR3 is TGTGCCTCCTACTTACTAGCAACTAATGAAAAACTGTTTTTT.

This clonotype was found a few times. This sequence joins TRBV28 and TRBJ2-5; D is ambiguous. The DNA matches TRBJ2-7 better at its end, which makes the J call doubtful. The CDR3 contains 10 residues. Germline lookup yields CDR1 MDHEN and CDR2 SYDVKM. The CDR3 spells CATQTYEQYF. CDR3 DNA: TGTGCGACCCAGACCTACGAGCAGTACTTC.

This clonotype showed up just a few times. The chain is built from TRBV9 and TRBJ1-4, with unresolved D. This CDR3 has 15 residues. The germline V gene encodes CDR1 SGDLS and CDR2 YYNGEE. The V end was cut by 0 bases, the J end by 0 bases, with 6 bases between. CDR3 DNA sequence: TGTGCCAGCAGCGTAGCCCCAGCAACTAATGAAAAACTGTTTTTT. Translating it yields CASSVAPATNEKLFF.

This clonotype was counted between two and nine times. This chain connects TRBV11-2 to TRBJ1-4; D remains ambiguous. The V and J ends lost 5 bases and 1 base respectively, with 8 bases between them. Germline CDR1 SGHAT, CDR2 FQNNGV. This CDR3 region has 14 residues. The CDR3 bases are TGTGCCAGCAGCACGTGGGAAACTAATGAAAAACTGTTTTTT. The encoded protein is CASSTWETNEKLFF.

The chain carries TRBV6-6 and TRBJ1-5, with 8 positions matching TRBD1. The CDR3 is made up of 10 amino acids. V trimming: 4 bases; J trimming: 15 bases; junction bases outside the gene matches: 2. From germline, CDR1 is MNHNY and CDR2 SVGAGI (reference sequence). CDR3 nucleotide sequence: TGTGCCAGCAGTTCGGGACAGGTGCATTTT. Its protein is CASSSGQVHF.

Ten or more counts support this clonotype. V usage is TRBV20-1 and J usage is TRBJ2-1; TRBD1 might be the D (5 bases). The length of the CDR3 is 13 residues. The ends were cut back, 1 base at V and 5 bases at J, with 9 bases in the middle. Germline loops: CDR1 DFQATT, CDR2 SNEGSKA (reference sequence). CDR3 sequence: CSARADSHNEQFF. In DNA form, the CDR3 reads TGCAGTGCTAGAGCCGACAGTCACAATGAGCAGTTCTTC.

This clonotype came up once. The genes are TRBV5-6 and TRBJ1-2, with D perhaps matching TRBD1 (5 bases). V dropped 4 bases and J dropped 4 bases, with 17 bases sitting between them. There are 15 residues in the CDR3. Germline V gene sequence: CDR1 SGHDT, CDR2 YYEEEE. The CDR3 DNA is TGTGCCAGCAGCCTGACGAGGGGCGAAGGCTATGGCTACACCTTC. Protein product: CASSLTRGEGYGYTF.

This clonotype was found a few times. The chain combines TRBV6-2 or TRBV6-3 with TRBJ2-5; D might be TRBD1 or TRBD2, each matching 6 bases. The closer fit of TRBJ2-1 to the DNA end suggests the J call may be wrong. The germline gives CDR1 MNHEY, CDR2 SVGEGT. The CDR3 has 15 amino acids. The DNA of the CDR3 is TGTGCCAGCAACAGAGGGGGGTCCCGGGTGAATGAGCAGTTCTTC. This sequence encodes CASNRGGSRVNEQFF.

The chain couples TRBV27 to TRBJ1-2; TRBD1 might be the D (5 bases). Germline lookup yields CDR1 MNHEY and CDR2 SMNVEV (reference sequence). V was clipped by 8 bases and J by 2 bases, with 15 bases between them. The CDR3 consists of 14 residues. The CDR3, as DNA: TGTGCCAGCGAACCTGACGACAGAAACTATGGCTACACCTTC. Its protein is CASEPDDRNYGYTF.

This sequence joins TRBV5-1 and TRBJ1-3, with D perhaps matching TRBD1 (5 bases). The ends were cut back, 4 bases at V and 1 base at J, with 15 bases in the middle. CDR3 length: 16 residues. The germline gives CDR1 SGHRS, CDR2 YFSETQ. CDR3 region: CASSPTPGSSGNTIYF. The CDR3, as DNA: TGCGCCAGCAGCCCTACACCAGGGAGTTCTGGAAACACCATATATTTT.

This clonotype was seen more than once but under ten times. This chain uses TRBV7-2 with TRBJ1-2; 10 positions agree with TRBD1. The CDR3 consists of 14 residues. Germline V gene sequence: CDR1 SGHTA, CDR2 FQGNSA. V was clipped by 7 bases and J by 8 bases; unmatched bases: 10. The CDR3 spells CASTRRDRGQGYTF. Written as DNA, the CDR3 is TGTGCCAGCACCAGGAGAGACAGGGGGCAAGGCTACACCTTC.

This clonotype was counted between two and nine times. The chain uses TRBV9 and TRBJ2-7; no definite D call. The CDR3 is made up of 14 amino acids. CDR1 and CDR2 (germline): SGDLS, YYNGEE. V was clipped by 0 bases and J by 1 base, with 8 bases between them. CDR3 amino acids: CASSVGSISYEQYF. For the CDR3, the DNA is TGTGCCAGCAGCGTAGGGTCCATATCCTACGAGCAGTACTTC. The full variable domain, with the rest looked up from reference TRBV9 and TRBJ2-7, is DSGVTQTPKHLITATGQRVTLRCSPRSGDLSVYWYQQSLDQGLQFLIQYYNGEERAKGNILERFSAQQFPDLHSELNLSSLELGDSALYFCASSVGSISYEQYFGPGTRLTVT.

V gene TRBV5-1 combines with J gene TRBJ1-4; D remains unclear. The V end was cut by 3 bases, the J end by 8 bases, with 17 bases between. From germline, CDR1 is SGHRS and CDR2 YFSETQ. The CDR3 has 15 residues. CDR3 region: CASSSSSGLGEKLFF. Here the CDR3 DNA reads TGCGCCAGCAGCTCCTCATCCGGGCTGGGGGAAAAACTGTTTTTT.

The rearrangement links TRBV20-1 to TRBJ2-2; 12 nucleotides agree with TRBD2. Germline V gene lookup returns CDR1 DFQATT and CDR2 SNEGSKA (reference sequence). V dropped 0 bases and J dropped 5; count of bases not matched to a gene: 4. This CDR3 comprises 16 residues. CDR3 sequence reads: CSARDASGGVTGELFF. The CDR3 DNA is TGCAGTGCTAGAGACGCTAGCGGGGGGGTTACCGGGGAGCTGTTTTTT.

This clonotype has a handful of counts. This rearrangement joins TRBV12-3 or TRBV12-4 to TRBJ1-2; 7 nucleotides line up with TRBD1. The CDR3 covers 13 residues. V dropped 6 bases and J dropped 6; count of bases not matched to a gene: 7. CDR3: CASRTTGYHGYTF. The DNA of the CDR3 is TGTGCCAGCAGGACGACAGGGTACCATGGCTACACCTTC.

The chain couples TRBV20-1 to TRBJ2-7; a weak D match, TRBD2 (6 bases). The end of the DNA fits TRBJ2-1 better, so the J call may be wrong. The CDR3 spans 15 residues. In germline, CDR1 is DFQATT, CDR2 SNEGSKA (reference sequence). The CDR3 DNA reads as TGCAGTGCTAGAGATTGGAGGTGGGGGGTAAATGAGCAGTTCTTC. This gives the protein CSARDWRWGVNEQFF.

As for this clonotype: A junction end diverges from the germline sequence, so it may reflect a read error. The chain combines TRBV4-3 with TRBJ2-5; D is uncertain. The CDR3 covers 14 residues. CDR1 and CDR2 from the germline V gene are LGHNA and YSLEER. The CDR3, as DNA: TGCGCCAGCATCCAAGAGCTGGGCCAAGAGACCCAGTACTTC. It translates to CASIQELGQETQYF.

The DNA for the CDR3 is TGTGCCAGCAGCTTCGGGAACATCTATGGCTACACCTTC. It translates to CASSFGNIYGYTF. V is TRBV7-9 and J is TRBJ1-2; D not resolved. CDR1 and CDR2 from the germline V gene are SEHNR and FQNEAQ (reference sequence). V dropped 3 bases and J dropped 4 bases, with 9 bases sitting between them. This CDR3 has 13 amino acids.

The rearrangement joins TRBV11-3 to TRBJ2-5, with D hard to call. V lost 3 bases to trimming and J lost 4 bases, with 12 bases between them. The CDR3 runs to 14 residues. CDR1 and CDR2 (germline): SGHNT, YENEEA. The CDR3, as DNA: TGTGCCAGCAGCTTTGCCTACTTGAGAGAGACCCAGTACTTC. It specifies CASSFAYLRETQYF.

This clonotype has just a few counts. The chain has TRBV11-2 and TRBJ2-1; 9 bases fit TRBD1. CDR1 SGHAT and CDR2 FQNNGV come from the germline V gene. V shed 5 bases, J shed 5 bases, and the junction held 1 base outside the gene matches. The CDR3 is made up of 13 amino acids. CDR3 nucleotide sequence: TGTGCCAGCAGCCGGGACAGGGACAATGAGCAGTTCTTC. Its protein is CASSRDRDNEQFF.

This clonotype was detected only a few times. This chain links TRBV6-2 or TRBV6-3 with TRBJ2-5, with 9 bases fitting TRBD2. CDR1 is MNHEY and CDR2 is SVGEGT in the germline V gene. V gave up 4 bases and J gave up 4 bases; unmatched junction bases: 13. This CDR3 is 17 amino acids long. The CDR3 DNA follows: TGTGCCAGCAGTTTTCCTCAGCGCGGGGGGGCGGGAGAGACCCAGTACTTC. Residues: CASSFPQRGGAGETQYF.

The V and J genes are TRBV6-5 and TRBJ1-2; possible D gene TRBD1, 6 bases. The CDR3 is 13 amino acids. Per the germline V gene, CDR1 is MNHEY and CDR2 is SVGAGI. V was cut by 2 bases and J by 4 bases, with 8 bases left in between. The CDR3 protein is CASSYQGSYGYTF. The CDR3 coding sequence is TGTGCCAGCAGTTACCAGGGGTCCTATGGCTACACCTTC.

This clonotype occurred a few times. This chain uses TRBV7-2 with TRBJ1-3; 7 nucleotides agree with TRBD1. Per germline, CDR1 SGHTA and CDR2 FQGNSA. V was pared by 5 bases and J by 6 bases, with 4 bases of the junction left unmatched. The CDR3 contains 13 residues. This CDR3 is CASSPGGANTIYF. CDR3 coding DNA: TGTGCCAGCAGCCCAGGGGGGGCAAACACCATATATTTT.

This clonotype was counted only a few times. This chain joins TRBV7-3 and TRBJ1-4; 7 bases match TRBD1. The V and J ends lost 3 bases and 6 bases, in that order; junction bases with no gene match: 10. Germline V gene sequence: CDR1 SGHTA, CDR2 FQGTGA. The CDR3 runs to 16 residues. In DNA form, the CDR3 reads TGTGCCAGCAGCTTGGGGATAGGGGGCGAAGATGAAAAACTGTTTTTT. Translation gives CASSLGIGGEDEKLFF.

This clonotype has a single count. This sequence may be a read error, since a much larger clone differs from it by one base. V is TRBV7-2 and J is TRBJ2-7; the D is unclear. The J call may be faulty, since TRBJ2-1 better matches the DNA end. Germline V gives CDR1 SGHTA, CDR2 FQGNSA. The CDR3 loop spans 13 amino acids. DNA of the CDR3: TGTGCCAGCAGCCAACAAGGAAATTACGAGCAGTTCTTC. Amino acids: CASSQQGNYEQFF.

This clonotype was detected only once. As DNA, the CDR3 is TGCAGTGCTAGAAGGGGTGGGGTCGGGGAGCTGTTTTTT. This gives the protein CSARRGGVGELFF. The chain recombines TRBV20-1 with TRBJ2-2, with D possibly TRBD1 on 5 matching bases. Deletions cut 2 bases from V and 7 bases from J, with 11 bases between. Germline CDR1 DFQATT, CDR2 SNEGSKA (reference sequence). The CDR3 is made up of 13 amino acids.

The V call is TRBV6-2 or TRBV6-3, the J call TRBJ1-1; D is undetermined. The germline V gene has CDR1 MNHEY and CDR2 SVGEGT. This CDR3 region has 14 residues. Trimming left V 5 bases short and J 0 bases short, with 10 bases between. CDR3 amino acids: CASSTEDMNTEAFF. As DNA, the CDR3 is TGTGCCAGCAGTACAGAGGATATGAACACTGAAGCTTTCTTT.